The present T cell receptor beta chain was sequenced within a study of T cells in Graves' hyperthyroidism and ophthalmopathy. Study-level results: The model's output predicted ophthalmopathy at a median of roughly 6 months prior to onset.

Many counts were recorded for this clonotype. Its target is not known. Orbital computed tomography, thyroid ultrasound, serum thyroxine and TRAb, and clinical symptoms together informed the diagnoses. There are 15 residues in the CDR3. The germline gives CDR1 MDHEN, CDR2 SYDVKM. Trimming took 6 bases from V and 2 from J; bases not matched to a gene: 5. TCR beta CDR3 regions were amplified from RNA transcripts. With the HTBI primer set, the TCR CDR3 went through a first round of RT-PCR. Each CDR3 protein gets one entry after TCRdb re-called the multiplex PCR reads with MiXCR. The profile shows roughly 93,000 distinct CDR3 sequences, approximately 42% of them singletons.

The sample was peripheral blood or thyroid tissue (not recorded which). This sequence was found in a woman in her thirties with Graves' hyperthyroidism. The rearrangement joins TRBV28 to TRBJ2-5; 11 bases map to TRBD2. CDR3 amino acids: CASRLAGDGQETQYF. The CDR3 DNA reads TGTGCCAGCAGACTAGCGGGAGATGGGCAAGAGACCCAGTACTTC. Filled out from reference TRBV28 and TRBJ2-5, the complete variable domain reads DVKVTQSSRYLVKRTGEKVFLECVQDMDHENMFWYRQDPGLGLRLIYFSYDVKMKEKGDIPEGYSVSREKKERFSLILESASTNQTSMYLCASRLAGDGQETQYFGPGTRLLVL.